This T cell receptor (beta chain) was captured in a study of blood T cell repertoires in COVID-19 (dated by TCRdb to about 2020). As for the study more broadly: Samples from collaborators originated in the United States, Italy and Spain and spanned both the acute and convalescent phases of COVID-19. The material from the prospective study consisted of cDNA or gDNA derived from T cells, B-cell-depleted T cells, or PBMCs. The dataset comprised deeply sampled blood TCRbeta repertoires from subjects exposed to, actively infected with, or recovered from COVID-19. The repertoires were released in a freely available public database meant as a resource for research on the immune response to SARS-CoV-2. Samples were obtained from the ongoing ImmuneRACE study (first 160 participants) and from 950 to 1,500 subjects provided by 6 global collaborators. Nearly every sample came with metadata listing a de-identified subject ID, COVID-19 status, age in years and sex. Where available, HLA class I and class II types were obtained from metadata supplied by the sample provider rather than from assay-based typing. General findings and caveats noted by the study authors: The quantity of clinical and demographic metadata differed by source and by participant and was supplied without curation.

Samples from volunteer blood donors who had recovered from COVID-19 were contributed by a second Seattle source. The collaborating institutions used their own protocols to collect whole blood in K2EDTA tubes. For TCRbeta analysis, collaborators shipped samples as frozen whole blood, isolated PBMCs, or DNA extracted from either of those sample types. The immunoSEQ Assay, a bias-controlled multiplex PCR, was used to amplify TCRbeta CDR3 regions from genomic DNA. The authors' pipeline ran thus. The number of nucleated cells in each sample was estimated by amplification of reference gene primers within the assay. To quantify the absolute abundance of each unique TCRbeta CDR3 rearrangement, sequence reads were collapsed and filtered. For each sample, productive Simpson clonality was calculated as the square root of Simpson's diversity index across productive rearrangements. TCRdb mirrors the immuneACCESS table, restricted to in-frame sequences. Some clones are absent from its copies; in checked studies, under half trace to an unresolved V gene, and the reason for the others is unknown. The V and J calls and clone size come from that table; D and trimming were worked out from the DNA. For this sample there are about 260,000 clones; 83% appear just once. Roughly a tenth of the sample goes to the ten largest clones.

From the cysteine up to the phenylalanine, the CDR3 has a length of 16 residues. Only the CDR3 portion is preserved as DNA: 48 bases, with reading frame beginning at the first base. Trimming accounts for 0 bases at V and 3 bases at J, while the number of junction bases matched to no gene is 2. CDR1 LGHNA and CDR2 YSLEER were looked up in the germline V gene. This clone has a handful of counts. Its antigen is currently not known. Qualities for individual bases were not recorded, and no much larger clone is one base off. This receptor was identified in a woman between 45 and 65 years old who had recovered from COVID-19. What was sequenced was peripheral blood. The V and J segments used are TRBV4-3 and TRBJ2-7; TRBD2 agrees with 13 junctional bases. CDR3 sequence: CASSQDGTSGDYEQYF. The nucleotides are TGCGCCAGCAGCCAAGATGGGACTAGCGGGGACTACGAGCAGTACTTC.